Below, 22 T cell receptor beta chains from the same sample are listed, as sequenced in a study of CD8 T cells in ankylosing spondylitis. TCRdb itself ran the 5' RACE reads through MiXCR, one entry per CDR3 protein. This table has 350,000 to 450,000 distinct CDR3 sequences, 20% appearing once. Sequencing input: blood, either unsorted or a sorted T cell fraction (not recorded which). The receptors originated from a male donor with ankylosing spondylitis or in good health (not recorded which).

This clonotype was counted only a few times. This chain connects TRBV10-3 to TRBJ2-7, with 7 bases aligning to TRBD1. Looked up from germline, CDR1 is ENHRY and CDR2 is SYGVKD. The CDR3 is 12 amino acids. J gave up 0 bases and V 10 bases, and 3 bases lay outside the gene matches. CDR3 nucleotide sequence: TGTGCCACCCGGGACAGCTCCTACGAGCAGTACTTC. Translated, it gives CATRDSSYEQYF.

The chain links TRBV7-9 to TRBJ2-3; either TRBD1 or TRBD2 may supply D (5 bases each). The V end lost 6 bases, the J end lost 4 bases, and 17 bases lay between the germline ends. Germline assignment: CDR1 SEHNR and CDR2 FQNEAQ (reference sequence). The CDR3 is 15 residues long. The CDR3 loop reads CASRSPMLGADTQYF. CDR3 coding DNA: TGTGCCAGCAGATCCCCCATGCTGGGGGCAGATACGCAGTATTTT.

The chain joins TRBV4-1 to TRBJ2-1; 7 bases match TRBD2. Germline lookup yields CDR1 MGHRA and CDR2 YSYEKL. The CDR3 length is 15 residues. The junction had 4 bases not matched to a gene; V was cut back by 0 bases and J by 5 bases. The DNA for the CDR3 is TGCGCCAGCAGCCAAGACCGGGGGGATCACAATGAGCAGTTCTTC. Amino acids: CASSQDRGDHNEQFF.

This clonotype has more than one count but fewer than ten. The rearrangement joins TRBV28 to TRBJ2-2; possibly TRBD2 for D (5 bases). Germline V gives CDR1 MDHEN, CDR2 SYDVKM. CDR3 length: 14 amino acids. The V end lost 5 bases, the J end lost 4 bases, and 11 bases lay between the germline ends. Here the CDR3 reads CASSPVGGTGELFF. In nucleotides, the CDR3 is TGTGCCAGCAGTCCCGTTGGAGGCACCGGGGAGCTGTTTTTT. Full variable domain (rest looked up from reference TRBV28 and TRBJ2-2): DVKVTQSSRYLVKRTGEKVFLECVQDMDHENMFWYRQDPGLGLRLIYFSYDVKMKEKGDIPEGYSVSREKKERFSLILESASTNQTSMYLCASSPVGGTGELFFGEGSRLTVL.

Only a few counts were recorded for this clonotype. V is TRBV29-1 and J is TRBJ1-2; D not certain. The CDR3 length is 12 residues. The germline CDR1 and CDR2 sequences are SQVTM and ANQGSEA. Trimming took 0 bases from V and 2 from J, leaving 4 bases between them. The CDR3, as DNA: TGCAGCGTTGAAGACAGAAACTATGGCTACACCTTC. This translates into CSVEDRNYGYTF. Combining the CDR3 with reference TRBV29-1 and TRBJ1-2 gives the whole variable domain SAVISQKPSRDICQRGTSLTIQCQVDSQVTMMFWYRQQPGQSLTLIATANQGSEATYESGFVIDKFPISRPNLTFSTLTVSNMSPEDSSIYLCSVEDRNYGYTFGSGTRLTVV.

V gene TRBV29-1 combines with J gene TRBJ2-5, with 12 positions matching TRBD2. The V segment lost 5 bases and the J segment 1 base; nucleotides outside the gene matches: 11. Looked up from germline, CDR1 is SQVTM and CDR2 is ANQGSEA. This CDR3 comprises 17 residues. This CDR3 reads CSVLTDGLAGTQETQYF. CDR3 bases: TGCAGCGTTCTCACCGACGGACTAGCGGGGACCCAAGAGACCCAGTACTTC.

This clonotype has a count of ten or more. The J gene is TRBJ2-1, the V gene TRBV10-3; the D gene is possibly TRBD2 (5 bases). The V gene's germline CDR1 is ENHRY and CDR2 SYGVKD. This CDR3 comprises 12 residues. V dropped 10 bases and J dropped 8 bases, with 15 bases sitting between them. The CDR3 sequence is CASRESGDEQFF. DNA for the CDR3: TGTGCCAGTAGGGAGTCTGGGGATGAGCAGTTCTTC.

The chain combines TRBV12-3 or TRBV12-4 with TRBJ2-1; TRBD2 matches 10 bases. CDR3 size: 14 residues. V was clipped by 3 bases and J by 10 bases; unmatched bases: 6. CDR3 protein: CASSFGSGGAEQFF. CDR3 DNA sequence: TGTGCCAGCAGTTTCGGGAGCGGGGGGGCCGAGCAGTTCTTC.

The V and J genes are TRBV25-1 and TRBJ2-1; perhaps D is TRBD1 or TRBD2 (5 bases each). From germline, CDR1 is MGHDK and CDR2 SYGVNS. The V and J ends lost 0 bases and 9 bases respectively, with 24 bases between them. This CDR3 region has 18 residues. Here the CDR3 reads CASSEYILRGRYYGEQFF. Written as DNA, the CDR3 is TGTGCCAGCAGTGAATATATTTTGAGGGGACGGTATTACGGTGAGCAGTTCTTC.

The rearrangement joins TRBV2 to TRBJ2-6; the D is unclear. Trimming stripped 4 bases from V and 0 bases from J, with 19 bases between. The CDR3 extends over 19 amino acids. Germline-derived CDR1 and CDR2 are SNHLY and FYNNEI. The CDR3 loop reads CASSVWVAYGSSGANVLTF. CDR3 in DNA: TGTGCCAGCAGTGTCTGGGTCGCCTACGGAAGCTCTGGGGCCAACGTCCTGACTTTC.

In this sample, this clonotype turned up a few times. This chain joins TRBV4-1 and TRBJ2-2; 7 nucleotides match TRBD2. V dropped 4 bases and J dropped 7; count of bases not matched to a gene: 6. The CDR3 length is 14 residues. Germline V gene sequence: CDR1 MGHRA, CDR2 YSYEKL. In DNA form, the CDR3 reads TGCGCCAGCAGCCCGATTACGGGGGGCGGGGAGCTGTTTTTT. Translating gives CASSPITGGGELFF.

In this sample, this clonotype turned up a few times. This chain uses TRBV20-1 with TRBJ2-7; D unresolved. V shed 6 bases and J shed 2 bases, with 17 bases lying between them. The CDR3 has 14 residues. Germline assignment: CDR1 DFQATT and CDR2 SNEGSKA (reference sequence). As DNA, the CDR3 is TGCAGTGCAGAACCGGGCCTTCAAACCTACGAGCAGTACTTC. As protein: CSAEPGLQTYEQYF.

This clonotype was seen only a few times. This chain connects TRBV29-1 to TRBJ2-1; D uncertain. V was shortened by 2 bases and J by 7 bases, with 9 bases between the two germline ends. Germline V gene sequence: CDR1 SQVTM, CDR2 ANQGSEA. This CDR3 is 12 amino acids long. The CDR3: CSVEWSDNEQFF. The CDR3 coding sequence is TGCAGCGTTGAATGGTCTGATAATGAGCAGTTCTTC.

This clonotype was observed a few times. This rearrangement joins TRBV9 to TRBJ2-1, with a possible D match to TRBD1 (5 bases). The CDR3 contains 16 residues. V was shortened by 0 bases and J by 0 bases, with 10 bases between the two germline ends. CDR1 SGDLS and CDR2 YYNGEE come from the germline V gene. CDR3 sequence: CASSVDRQSSYNEQFF. In DNA form, the CDR3 reads TGTGCCAGCAGCGTAGACCGACAGAGCTCCTACAATGAGCAGTTCTTC.

This clonotype turned up a few times. The chain has TRBV12-3 or TRBV12-4 and TRBJ2-1, with TRBD2 identical over 15 bases. The CDR3 is 17 residues long. V shed 6 bases, J shed 3 bases, and the junction held 6 bases outside the gene matches. The CDR3: CASRGLAGGPGYNEQFF. The CDR3 coding sequence is TGTGCCAGCAGAGGACTAGCGGGGGGGCCGGGCTACAATGAGCAGTTCTTC.

V and J are TRBV4-1 and TRBJ2-7; a weak D match, TRBD1 (6 bases). Trimming pared 0 bases from V and 0 bases from J, leaving 9 bases between. Germline CDR1 reads MGHRA; CDR2 reads YSYEKL. There are 15 residues in the CDR3. The CDR3 DNA follows: TGCGCCAGCAGCCAAGAAGACAGGAGCTCCTACGAGCAGTACTTC. Protein sequence: CASSQEDRSSYEQYF.

This clonotype was seen repeatedly, ten times or more. The J gene is TRBJ2-7, the V gene TRBV12-3 or TRBV12-4; no firm D call. This CDR3 spans 11 amino acids. Trimming cost V 5 bases and J 5 bases, with 7 bases left between them. Written as DNA, the CDR3 is TGTGCCAGCAGTGTGGGGAACGAGCAGTACTTC. This sequence encodes CASSVGNEQYF.

This clonotype was counted a few times. V and J are TRBV11-2 and TRBJ2-3; D is possibly TRBD1 or TRBD2 (5 bases each). The CDR3 loop spans 13 amino acids. The germline gives CDR1 SGHAT, CDR2 FQNNGV. Trimming pared 4 bases from V and 7 bases from J, leaving 12 bases between. The CDR3 DNA reads as TGTGCCAGCAGCTACGGGGACGAGCATACGCAGTATTTT. Amino acids: CASSYGDEHTQYF.

A single count supports this clonotype. This chain links TRBV7-3 with TRBJ2-1; D uncertain. Germline CDR1 is SGHTA and CDR2 is FQGTGA. The V and J ends lost 3 bases and 7 bases respectively, with 7 bases between them. This CDR3 comprises 12 residues. In DNA form, the CDR3 reads TGTGCCAGCAGCTTCGGGCAGAATGAGCAGTTCTTC. It encodes CASSFGQNEQFF.

This clonotype was recorded a few times. This chain uses TRBV7-9 with TRBJ2-2; D is uncertain. The CDR3 length is 13 residues. Germline values: CDR1 SEHNR, CDR2 FQNEAQ (reference sequence). V dropped 5 bases and J dropped 6 bases, with 10 bases sitting between them. The CDR3 spells CASSPSGAGELFF. In DNA form, the CDR3 reads TGTGCCAGCAGCCCGAGTGGTGCCGGGGAGCTGTTTTTT.

The chain combines TRBV12-3 or TRBV12-4 with TRBJ2-1; D is possibly TRBD1 or TRBD2 (5 bases each). The V end lost 7 bases, the J end lost 5 bases, and 21 bases lay between the germline ends. There are 16 residues in the CDR3. The CDR3 nucleotides read TGTGCCAGCACCCAACGGTCGGGGCTAGCTAACAATGAGCAGTTCTTC. It codes for CASTQRSGLANNEQFF.

This clonotype appeared a single time. V gene TRBV9 combines with J gene TRBJ1-1; possible D gene TRBD1, 6 bases. There are 15 residues in the CDR3. V lost 3 bases and J lost 0, with 12 bases in between. The germline V gene encodes CDR1 SGDLS and CDR2 YYNGEE. Written as DNA, the CDR3 is TGTGCCAGCAGCGCACACGGACAGTTGAACACTGAAGCTTTCTTT. Protein: CASSAHGQLNTEAFF.